Presented here are 3 T cell receptor beta chains from one specimen sequenced in a study of Ad26.COV2.S vaccination and SARS-CoV-2 variants. This table comes from immunoSEQ multiplex PCR, and its TCRdb copy is limited to in-frame clones, with some not included. This table holds around 420,000 clones, 85% to 90% found once. The sample's treatment: about 20 received Ad26.COV2.S at low or high dose, single or two shots; roughly five received placebo; per-sample allocation not given. The study sampled participants on day 63 after the first vaccine or placebo injection. The sequenced sample was peripheral blood, obtained in a trial of Ad26.COV2.S vaccine versus placebo. Every receptor here comes from a person aged 18-60 years who received the Ad26.COV2.S COVID-19 vaccine or a placebo.

The chain carries TRBV28 and TRBJ1-2; D not resolved. Germline CDR1 is MDHEN and CDR2 is SYDVKM. Trimming removed 11 bases at V and 4 bases at J, with 20 bases between. The CDR3 is 14 amino acids. The CDR3 DNA sequence: TGTGCCTCTACCCCGACCGAGGGTGTCTATGGCTACACCTTC. As protein: CASTPTEGVYGYTF.

The CDR3 DNA reads TGTGCCAGCAGCTTGGTCGTAGATACGCAGTATTTT. Protein sequence: CASSLVVDTQYF. V usage is TRBV5-6 and J usage is TRBJ2-3; no firm D call. Per germline, CDR1 SGHDT and CDR2 YYEEEE. The V end lost 0 bases, the J end lost 5 bases, and 4 bases lay between the germline ends. CDR3 length: 12 amino acids.

V and J are TRBV9 and TRBJ1-1; no reliable D call. The germline gives CDR1 SGDLS, CDR2 YYNGEE. The CDR3 is 12 amino acids. V lost 5 bases, J lost 7 bases, and 12 bases lay in between. DNA of the CDR3: TGTGCCAGCAGTTATCCCCCAGGTGAAGCTTTCTTT. Amino acid sequence: CASSYPPGEAFF.